The entry below gives a single T cell receptor (beta chain) sequence along with its context. This record comes from a study of T cell changes during pregnancy in multiple sclerosis. CDR1 is SEHNR and CDR2 is FQNEAQ in the germline V gene (reference sequence). Trimming pared 5 bases from V and 4 bases from J, leaving 11 bases between. This CDR3 is 13 amino acids long. Clones were sequenced by immunoSEQ multiplex PCR, and TCRdb holds only the in-frame ones, with some missing. This sample has 20,000 to 25,000 clones, with 85% found just once. The rearrangement uses TRBV7-9 and TRBJ1-2; D not resolved. The sequencing here drew on CD8+ T cells from peripheral blood mononuclear cells, taken before pregnancy. The clonotype originates from a female donor with multiple sclerosis, enrolled in a pregnancy study. CDR3 coding DNA: TGTGCCAGCAGCCCAGTTCCAGTCTATGGCTACACCTTC. Translated: CASSPVPVYGYTF.